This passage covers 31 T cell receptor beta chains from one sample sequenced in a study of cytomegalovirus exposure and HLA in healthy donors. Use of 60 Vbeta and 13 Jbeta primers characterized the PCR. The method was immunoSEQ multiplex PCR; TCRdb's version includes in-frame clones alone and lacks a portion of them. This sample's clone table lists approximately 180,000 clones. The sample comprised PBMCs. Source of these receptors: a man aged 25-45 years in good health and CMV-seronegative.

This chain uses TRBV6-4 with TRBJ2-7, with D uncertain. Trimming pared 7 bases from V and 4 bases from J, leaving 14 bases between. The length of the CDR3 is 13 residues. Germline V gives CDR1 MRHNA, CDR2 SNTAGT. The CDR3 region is CASNQWRLYEQYF. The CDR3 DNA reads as TGTGCCAGCAATCAGTGGAGATTATACGAGCAGTACTTC.

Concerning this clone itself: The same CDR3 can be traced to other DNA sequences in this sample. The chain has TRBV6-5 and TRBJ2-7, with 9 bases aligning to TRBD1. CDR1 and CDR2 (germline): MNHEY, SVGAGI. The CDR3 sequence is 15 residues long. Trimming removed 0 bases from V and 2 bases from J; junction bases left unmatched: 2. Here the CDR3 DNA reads TGTGCCAGCAGTTACTCGACAGGGGGAACCTACGAGCAGTACTTC. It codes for CASSYSTGGTYEQYF.

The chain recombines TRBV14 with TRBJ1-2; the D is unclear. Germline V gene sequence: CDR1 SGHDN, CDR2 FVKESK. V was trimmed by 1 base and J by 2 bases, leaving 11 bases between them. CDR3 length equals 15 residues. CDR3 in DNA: TGTGCCAGCAGCCAAGCTGGGTCGGGAAACTATGGCTACACCTTC. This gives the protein CASSQAGSGNYGYTF.

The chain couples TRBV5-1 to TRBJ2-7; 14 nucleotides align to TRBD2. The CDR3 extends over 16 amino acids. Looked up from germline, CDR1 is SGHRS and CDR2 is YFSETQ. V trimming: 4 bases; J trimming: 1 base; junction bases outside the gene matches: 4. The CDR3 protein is CASSPRTSGGSYEQYF. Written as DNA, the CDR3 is TGCGCCAGCAGCCCACGGACTAGCGGGGGGTCCTACGAGCAGTACTTC.

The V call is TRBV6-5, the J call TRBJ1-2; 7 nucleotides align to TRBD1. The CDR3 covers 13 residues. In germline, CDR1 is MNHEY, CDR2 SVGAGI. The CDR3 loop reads CVTRGTANYGYTF. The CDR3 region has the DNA TGTGTCACCAGGGGGACAGCTAACTATGGCTACACCTTC.

Here the CDR3 DNA reads TGTGCCAGCAGCTTGTCTAATGGAGGGACTAGCGGATCCTACGAGCAGTACTTC. This translates into CASSLSNGGTSGSYEQYF. The genes are TRBV5-4 and TRBJ2-7; 11 positions match TRBD2. After removal of 1 base from V and 1 base from J, the junction contained 10 bases not matched to a gene. There are 18 residues in the CDR3. CDR1 is SGHNT and CDR2 is YYREEE in the germline V gene (reference sequence).

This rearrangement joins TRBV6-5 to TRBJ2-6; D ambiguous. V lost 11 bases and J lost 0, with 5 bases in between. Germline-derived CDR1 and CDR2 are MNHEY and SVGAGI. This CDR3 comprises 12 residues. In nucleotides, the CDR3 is TGTGCCGTCGGCTCTGGGGCCAACGTCCTGACTTTC. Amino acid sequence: CAVGSGANVLTF.

CDR3 in DNA: TGTGCCAGCAGCTTGACCCCCGGACTAGCGGGGGGCCACTACGAGCAGTACTTC. Protein: CASSLTPGLAGGHYEQYF. The chain couples TRBV7-2 to TRBJ2-7, with TRBD2 identical over 14 bases. Germline V gene lookup returns CDR1 SGHTA and CDR2 FQGNSA. J lost 3 bases, V lost 3 bases, and 10 bases had no gene match. This CDR3 is built from 18 residues.

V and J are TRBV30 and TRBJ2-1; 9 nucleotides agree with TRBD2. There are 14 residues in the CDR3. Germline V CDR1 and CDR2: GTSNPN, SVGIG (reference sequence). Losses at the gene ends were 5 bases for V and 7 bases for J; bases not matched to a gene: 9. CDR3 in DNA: TGTGCCTGGTCACAGCGGGGGGTAGGAAATGAGCAGTTCTTC. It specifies CAWSQRGVGNEQFF.

This chain's CDR3 is CASKAGTNTEAFF. The CDR3 bases are TGTGCCAGCAAGGCAGGAACGAACACTGAAGCTTTCTTT. This sequence joins TRBV6-5 and TRBJ1-1; D not certain. Trimming pared 7 bases from V and 1 base from J, leaving 10 bases between. CDR1 MNHEY and CDR2 SVGAGI come from the germline V gene. The CDR3 is 13 residues long.

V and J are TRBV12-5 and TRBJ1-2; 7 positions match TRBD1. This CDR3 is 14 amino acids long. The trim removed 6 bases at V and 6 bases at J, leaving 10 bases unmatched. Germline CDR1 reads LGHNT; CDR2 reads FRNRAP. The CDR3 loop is CASGFHRQGHGYTF. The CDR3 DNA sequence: TGTGCTAGTGGCTTCCACAGACAGGGCCATGGCTACACCTTC.

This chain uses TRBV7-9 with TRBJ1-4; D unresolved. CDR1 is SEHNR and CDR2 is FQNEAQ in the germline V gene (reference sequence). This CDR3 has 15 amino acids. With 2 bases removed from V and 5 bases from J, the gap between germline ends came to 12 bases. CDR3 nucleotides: TGTGCCAGCAGCTTATTCGCATCCGGGAATGAAAAACTGTTTTTT. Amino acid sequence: CASSLFASGNEKLFF.

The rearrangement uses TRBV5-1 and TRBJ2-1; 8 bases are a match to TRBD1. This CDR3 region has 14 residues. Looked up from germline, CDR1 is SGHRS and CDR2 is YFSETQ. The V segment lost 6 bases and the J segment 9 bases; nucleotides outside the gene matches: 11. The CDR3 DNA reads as TGCGCCAGCATGGGACAGGCCCTCGGGGGTGAGCAGTTCTTC. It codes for CASMGQALGGEQFF.

The chain's CDR3 is CASSTGTSGAETQYF. As DNA, the CDR3 is TGCGCCAGCAGCACCGGGACTAGCGGCGCGGAGACCCAGTACTTC. The chain employs TRBV5-1 and TRBJ2-5; TRBD2 matches 11 bases. This CDR3 has 15 amino acids. With V trimmed by 4 bases and J by 5 bases, 7 bases remained unmatched. The germline CDR1 and CDR2 sequences are SGHRS and YFSETQ. The full variable domain, rest sourced from reference TRBV5-1 and TRBJ2-5, is KAGVTQTPRYLIKTRGQQVTLSCSPISGHRSVSWYQQTPGQGLQFLFEYFSETQRNKGNFPGRFSGRQFSNSRSEMNVSTLELGDSALYLCASSTGTSGAETQYFGPGTRLLVL.

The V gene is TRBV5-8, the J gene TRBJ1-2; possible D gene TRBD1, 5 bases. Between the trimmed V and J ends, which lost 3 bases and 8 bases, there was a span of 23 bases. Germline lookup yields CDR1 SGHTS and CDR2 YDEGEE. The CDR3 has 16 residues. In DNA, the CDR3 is TGTGCCAGCAGCTCGTACCCTACGGGGGGTTCTAACGGCTACACCTTC. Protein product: CASSSYPTGGSNGYTF.

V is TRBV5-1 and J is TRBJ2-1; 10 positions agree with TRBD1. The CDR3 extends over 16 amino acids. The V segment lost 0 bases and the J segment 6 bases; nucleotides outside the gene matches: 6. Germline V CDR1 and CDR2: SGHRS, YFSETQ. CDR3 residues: CASSLGPGQGFNEQFF. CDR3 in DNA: TGCGCCAGCAGCTTGGGACCGGGACAGGGGTTCAATGAGCAGTTCTTC.

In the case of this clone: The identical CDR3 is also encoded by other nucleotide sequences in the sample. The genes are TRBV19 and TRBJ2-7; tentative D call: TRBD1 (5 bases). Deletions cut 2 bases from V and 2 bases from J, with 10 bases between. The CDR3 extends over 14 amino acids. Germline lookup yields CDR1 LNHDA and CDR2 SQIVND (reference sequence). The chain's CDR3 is CASSISRATYEQYF. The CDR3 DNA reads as TGTGCCAGTAGTATAAGCAGGGCCACCTACGAGCAGTACTTC.

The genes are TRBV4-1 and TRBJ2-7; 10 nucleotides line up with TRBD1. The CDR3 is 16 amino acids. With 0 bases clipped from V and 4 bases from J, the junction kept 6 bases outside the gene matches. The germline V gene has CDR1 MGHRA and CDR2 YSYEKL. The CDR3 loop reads CASSQERRDRGYEQYF. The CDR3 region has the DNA TGCGCCAGCAGCCAAGAACGAAGGGACAGGGGTTACGAGCAGTACTTC.

CDR3 protein: CASREQVFWTEAFF. The CDR3 region has the DNA TGTGCCAGCAGGGAACAGGTATTTTGGACTGAAGCTTTCTTT. The chain is built from TRBV2 and TRBJ1-1; weak D call: TRBD1 (5 bases). Germline V lookup: CDR1 SNHLY, CDR2 FYNNEI. The CDR3 runs to 14 residues. V lost 6 bases, J lost 5 bases, and 16 bases lay in between. Full variable domain (missing parts from reference TRBV2 and TRBJ1-1): EPEVTQTPSHQVTQMGQEVILRCVPISNHLYFYWYRQILGQKVEFLVSFYNNEISEKSEIFDDQFSVERPDGSNFTLKIRSTKLEDSAMYFCASREQVFWTEAFFGQGTRLTVV.

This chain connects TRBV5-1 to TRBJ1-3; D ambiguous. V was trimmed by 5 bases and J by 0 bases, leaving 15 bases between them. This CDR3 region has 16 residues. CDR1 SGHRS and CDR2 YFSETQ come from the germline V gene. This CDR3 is CASRLSSGFSGNTIYF. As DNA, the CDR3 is TGCGCCAGCAGGCTCTCCTCGGGGTTCTCTGGAAACACCATATATTTT.

The CDR3 sequence is CSVENRGQESSYNEQFF. CDR3 nucleotides: TGCAGCGTTGAAAACCGGGGACAGGAGAGCTCCTACAATGAGCAGTTCTTC. The rearrangement uses TRBV29-1 and TRBJ2-1; 8 bases line up with TRBD1. The CDR3 spans 17 residues. Trimming cost V 2 bases and J 0 bases; bases outside gene matches: 9. Germline V gives CDR1 SQVTM, CDR2 ANQGSEA.

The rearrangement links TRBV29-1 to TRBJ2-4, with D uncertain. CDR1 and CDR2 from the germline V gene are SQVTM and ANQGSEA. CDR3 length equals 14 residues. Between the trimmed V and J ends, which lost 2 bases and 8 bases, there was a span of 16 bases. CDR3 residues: CSVELVGHADIQYF. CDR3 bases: TGCAGCGTTGAATTAGTAGGTCATGCGGACATTCAGTACTTC.

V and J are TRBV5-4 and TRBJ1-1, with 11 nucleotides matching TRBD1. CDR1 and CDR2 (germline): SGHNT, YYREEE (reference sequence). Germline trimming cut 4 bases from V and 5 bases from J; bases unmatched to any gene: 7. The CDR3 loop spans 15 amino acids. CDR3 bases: TGTGCCAGCAGCACCGGGACAGGGGGTCGAACTGAAGCTTTCTTT. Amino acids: CASSTGTGGRTEAFF.

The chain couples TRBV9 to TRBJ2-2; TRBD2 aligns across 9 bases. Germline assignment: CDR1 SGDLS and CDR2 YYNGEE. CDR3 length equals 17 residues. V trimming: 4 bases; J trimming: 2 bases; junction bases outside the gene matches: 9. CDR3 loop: CASSLLQRGVNTGELFF. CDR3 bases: TGTGCCAGCAGCCTTCTTCAGCGGGGGGTAAACACCGGGGAGCTGTTTTTT.

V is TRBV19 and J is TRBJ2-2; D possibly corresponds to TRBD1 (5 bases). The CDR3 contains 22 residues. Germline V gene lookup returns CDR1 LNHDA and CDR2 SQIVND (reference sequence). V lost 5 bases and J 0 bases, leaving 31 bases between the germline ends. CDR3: CASSAITGRRAGPTTNTGELFF. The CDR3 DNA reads TGTGCCAGTAGTGCGATAACAGGTAGAAGGGCCGGTCCTACCACGAACACCGGGGAGCTGTTTTTT.

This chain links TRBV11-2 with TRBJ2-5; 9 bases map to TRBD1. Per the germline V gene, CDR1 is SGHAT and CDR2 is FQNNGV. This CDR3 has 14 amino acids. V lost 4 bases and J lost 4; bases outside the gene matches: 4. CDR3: CASSSTGGTETQYF. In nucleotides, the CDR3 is TGTGCCAGCAGCTCTACAGGGGGCACAGAGACCCAGTACTTC.

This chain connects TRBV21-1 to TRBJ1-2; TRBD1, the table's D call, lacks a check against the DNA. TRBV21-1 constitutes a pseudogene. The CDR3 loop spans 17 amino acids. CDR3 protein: CASSKVFYRDRGRGYTF. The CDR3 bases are TGTGCCAGCAGCAAAGTTTTCTATCGGGACAGGGGGCGAGGCTACACCTTC.

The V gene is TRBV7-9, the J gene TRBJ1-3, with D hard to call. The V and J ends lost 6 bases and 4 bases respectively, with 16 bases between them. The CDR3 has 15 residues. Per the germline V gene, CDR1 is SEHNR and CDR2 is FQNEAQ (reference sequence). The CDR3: CASRQSTGRGNTIYF. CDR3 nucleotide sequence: TGTGCCAGCAGACAGAGTACCGGCCGGGGAAACACCATATATTTT.

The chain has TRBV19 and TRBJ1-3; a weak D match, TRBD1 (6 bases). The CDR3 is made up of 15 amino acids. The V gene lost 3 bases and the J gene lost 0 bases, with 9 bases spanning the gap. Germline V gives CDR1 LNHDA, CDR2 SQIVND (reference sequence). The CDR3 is CASSMDSHSGNTIYF. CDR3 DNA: TGTGCCAGTAGTATGGACAGCCACTCTGGAAACACCATATATTTT.

CDR3 amino acids: CASSLAGQGGNTIYF. The CDR3 coding sequence is TGCGCCAGCAGCTTGGCGGGACAGGGTGGAAACACCATATATTTT. The gene calls are TRBV5-1 and TRBJ1-3, with 9 nucleotides matching TRBD1. V shed 0 bases and J 3 bases; nucleotides not matched to a gene: 1. This CDR3 has 15 amino acids. Germline loops: CDR1 SGHRS, CDR2 YFSETQ.

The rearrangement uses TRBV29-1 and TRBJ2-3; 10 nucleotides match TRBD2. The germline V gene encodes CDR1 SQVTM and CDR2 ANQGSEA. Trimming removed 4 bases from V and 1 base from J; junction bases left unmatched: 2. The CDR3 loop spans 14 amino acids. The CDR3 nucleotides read TGCAGCGTTGCTGGACTAGCGGGCACAGATACGCAGTATTTT. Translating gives CSVAGLAGTDTQYF.